This is a list of T cell receptor beta chains from one sample in a study of T cell responses to AZD1222 COVID-19 vaccine. This table comes from immunoSEQ multiplex PCR, and its TCRdb copy is limited to in-frame clones, with some not included. The sample yields 130,000 or so clones, approximately 88% seen once. Sequencing used peripheral blood, obtained on day 0 of AZD1222 vaccination. These receptors were obtained from an adult in good health. CDR3s include the opening cysteine and the closing phenylalanine or tryptophan. A D gene is named only where the DNA matches it firmly. Some rows mark clone size as missing; the rest say once, few, many or name a class of expanded clone.

clone_size d_call j_call v_call cdr3_aa cdr3_nt
NA NA TRBJ2-1 TRBV23-1 CASTRHGGIGNDEQFF TGCGCCAGCACCCGGCATGGAGGAATCGGCAACGATGAGCAGTTCTTC
NA NA TRBJ1-1 TRBV2 CASSEMGALAEAFF TGTGCCAGCAGTGAGATGGGGGCATTGGCTGAAGCTTTCTTT
NA NA TRBJ2-5 TRBV6-5 CASSYWRTGGEETQYF TGTGCCAGCAGTTACTGGCGCACCGGGGGTGAGGAGACCCAGTACTTC
NA TRBD1 TRBJ1-6 TRBV5-8 CASSPRDRLNSPLHF TGTGCCAGCAGCCCTCGGGACAGGCTGAATTCACCCCTCCACTTT
NA TRBD2 TRBJ2-1 TRBV9 CASSVGPSGINNEQFF TGTGCCAGCAGCGTAGGGCCTAGCGGTATAAACAATGAGCAGTTCTTC
NA NA TRBJ2-7 TRBV11-2 CASSLFRVGAEQYF TGTGCCAGCAGCTTATTCAGGGTCGGAGCCGAGCAGTACTTC
NA NA TRBJ1-2 TRBV19 CASSIGTANYGYTF TGTGCCAGTAGTATAGGGACAGCTAACTATGGCTACACCTTC
NA TRBD2 TRBJ2-1 TRBV7-2 CASSLRTGRAINEQFF TGTGCCAGCAGCTTAAGAACCGGGAGGGCCATCAATGAGCAGTTCTTC
NA TRBD1 TRBJ1-3 TRBV7-2 CASSLPGQRPRGSGNTIYF TGTGCCAGCAGCTTACCGGGACAGAGGCCCCGCGGCTCTGGAAACACCATATATTTT
NA NA TRBJ2-1 TRBV6-1 CASSERSGTHNEQFF TGTGCCAGCAGTGAACGGTCAGGGACTCACAATGAGCAGTTCTTC
NA NA TRBJ1-1 TRBV7-2 CASSTGAGRGSTEAFF TGTGCCAGCAGCACAGGCGCGGGGAGAGGGTCCACTGAAGCTTTCTTT
NA NA TRBJ2-7 TRBV10-3 CAIRSTSQAAGEQYF TGTGCCATCAGATCCACTAGCCAGGCTGCGGGGGAGCAGTACTTC
NA TRBD1 TRBJ1-4 TRBV6-5 CASSYGTGGEKLFF TGTGCCAGCAGTTACGGGACAGGAGGTGAAAAACTGTTTTTT
NA NA TRBJ1-1 TRBV24-1 CATSDPRTGREAFF TGTGCCACCAGTGATCCCCGAACGGGAAGAGAAGCTTTCTTT
once NA TRBJ1-3 TRBV28 CASKGSGNTIYF TGTGCCAGCAAGGGCTCTGGAAACACCATATATTTT
NA NA TRBJ1-4 TRBV7-9 CASSSPGARSEKLFF TGTGCCAGCAGCTCCCCAGGGGCTAGAAGTGAAAAACTGTTTTTT
NA NA TRBJ1-4 TRBV7-2 CASSKNWGEKLFF TGTGCCAGCAGCAAAAATTGGGGGGAAAAACTGTTTTTT
NA NA TRBJ1-1 TRBV27 CASSLRSSTEAFF TGTGCCAGCAGTTTACGGTCGAGCACTGAAGCTTTCTTT
NA NA TRBJ2-7 TRBV6-2/TRBV6-3 CASSSEERGEYEQYF TGTGCCAGCAGTTCGGAGGAGAGGGGGGAGTACGAGCAGTACTTC
NA NA TRBJ1-2 TRBV6-2/TRBV6-3 CASSYYPGSNYGYTF TGTGCCAGCAGTTACTATCCAGGCAGTAACTATGGCTACACCTTC
NA NA TRBJ2-3 TRBV9 CASSVAGHTDTQYF TGTGCCAGCAGCGTAGCGGGACACACAGATACGCAGTATTTT
NA NA TRBJ2-7 TRBV27 CASSNRRQLPYEQYF TGTGCCAGCTCCAATCGCCGACAGCTCCCCTACGAGCAGTACTTC
NA TRBD1 TRBJ2-7 TRBV6-5 CASNYRGEGSYEQYF TGTGCCAGCAACTACAGGGGAGAGGGGTCCTACGAGCAGTATTTC
few TRBD1 TRBJ1-4 TRBV27 CASSPRGTANEKLFF TGTGCCAGCAGTCCTCGGGGGACAGCTAATGAAAAACTGTTTTTT
NA TRBD1 TRBJ1-4 TRBV19 CASRQAGTGLEKLFF TGTGCCAGTAGACAGGCCGGGACAGGTCTAGAAAAACTGTTTTTT
NA NA TRBJ2-7 TRBV7-6 CASSFGQLLSEQYF TGTGCCAGCAGCTTTGGACAGCTCCTAAGCGAGCAGTACTTC
NA NA TRBJ1-6 TRBV29-1 CSVEVNRVNSPLHF TGCAGCGTTGAAGTAAACAGGGTTAATTCACCCCTCCACTTT
NA NA TRBJ1-6 TRBV7-9 CASSRRDLRSPLHF TGTGCCAGCAGCCGCCGGGACCTCCGCTCACCCCTCCACTTT
NA NA TRBJ1-5 TRBV16 CASSPNRVINQPQHF TGTGCCAGCAGCCCAAACAGGGTTATAAATCAGCCCCAGCATTTT
NA TRBD1 TRBJ1-2 TRBV5-1 CASSPDRTGEYGYTF TGCGCCAGCAGCCCTGACAGGACAGGGGAGTATGGCTACACCTTC
NA TRBD1 TRBJ1-2 TRBV6-5 CASSFLRDSRYTF TGTGCCAGCAGTTTTCTAAGGGACAGCCGCTACACCTTC
NA NA TRBJ1-5 TRBV19 CASSIRALNQPQHF TGTGCCAGTAGTATTAGGGCGCTCAATCAGCCCCAGCATTTT
NA NA TRBJ1-6 TRBV5-5 CASSLEGSYNSPLHF TGTGCCAGCAGCTTGGAGGGATCCTATAATTCACCCCTCCACTTT
NA NA TRBJ1-1 TRBV7-9 CASSLSLTEAFF TGTGCCAGCAGCTTATCCCTAACTGAAGCTTTCTTT
NA TRBD1 TRBJ1-1 TRBV6-5 CASRTSQGANTEAFF TGTGCCAGCAGAACGTCACAGGGGGCGAACACTGAAGCTTTCTTT
NA NA TRBJ1-2 TRBV6-5 CASSYSGRGGYTF TGTGCCAGCAGTTACTCTGGGAGGGGAGGCTACACCTTC
NA TRBD2 TRBJ2-7 TRBV4-3 CASSQVSAGGPGHEQYF TGCGCCAGCAGCCAAGTTTCGGCGGGAGGGCCTGGCCACGAGCAGTACTTC
NA NA TRBJ2-5 TRBV7-9 CASSLAGETQYF TGTGCCAGCAGCTTAGCGGGTGAGACCCAGTACTTC
NA TRBD1 TRBJ2-1 TRBV4-1 CASSHHNRDSLNNEQFF TGCGCCAGCAGCCATCATAACCGGGACAGCCTCAACAATGAGCAGTTCTTC
NA NA TRBJ1-2 TRBV29-1 CSVGGYGGGEVYGYTF TGCAGCGTTGGAGGTTACGGAGGGGGTGAAGTCTATGGCTACACCTTC
NA NA TRBJ2-5 TRBV18 CASSPGQGRETQYF TGTGCCAGCTCACCCGGCCAGGGGAGAGAGACCCAGTACTTC
NA TRBD1 TRBJ2-7 TRBV7-9 CASTKGASGGEYIEQYF TGTGCCAGCACCAAAGGAGCGTCAGGGGGCGAGTATATTGAGCAGTACTTC
NA TRBD1 TRBJ1-2 TRBV4-3 CASSQEPGGAGYTF TGCGCCAGCAGCCAAGAACCAGGGGGCGCGGGCTACACCTTC
NA NA TRBJ1-1 TRBV12-3/TRBV12-4 CASTRGGRTEAFF TGTGCCAGCACAAGGGGCGGCAGGACTGAAGCTTTCTTT
NA NA TRBJ2-1 TRBV28 CASSRINYNEQFF TGTGCCAGCAGCCGAATCAATTACAATGAGCAGTTCTTC
NA NA TRBJ1-1 TRBV11-2 CASSLQSGTEAFF TGTGCCAGCAGCTTACAATCGGGCACTGAAGCTTTCTTT
NA NA TRBJ1-2 TRBV6-4 CASSDPGTGGQRNYGYTF TGTGCCAGCAGTGACCCGGGGACGGGAGGCCAAAGGAACTATGGCTACACCTTC
NA TRBD1 TRBJ2-1 TRBV5-1 CASSPGQEYNEQFF TGCGCCAGCAGCCCGGGACAGGAGTACAATGAGCAGTTCTTC
NA TRBD1 TRBJ1-2 TRBV10-3 CAISGLPGQGDGYTF TGTGCCATCAGCGGACTGCCGGGACAGGGAGATGGCTACACCTTC